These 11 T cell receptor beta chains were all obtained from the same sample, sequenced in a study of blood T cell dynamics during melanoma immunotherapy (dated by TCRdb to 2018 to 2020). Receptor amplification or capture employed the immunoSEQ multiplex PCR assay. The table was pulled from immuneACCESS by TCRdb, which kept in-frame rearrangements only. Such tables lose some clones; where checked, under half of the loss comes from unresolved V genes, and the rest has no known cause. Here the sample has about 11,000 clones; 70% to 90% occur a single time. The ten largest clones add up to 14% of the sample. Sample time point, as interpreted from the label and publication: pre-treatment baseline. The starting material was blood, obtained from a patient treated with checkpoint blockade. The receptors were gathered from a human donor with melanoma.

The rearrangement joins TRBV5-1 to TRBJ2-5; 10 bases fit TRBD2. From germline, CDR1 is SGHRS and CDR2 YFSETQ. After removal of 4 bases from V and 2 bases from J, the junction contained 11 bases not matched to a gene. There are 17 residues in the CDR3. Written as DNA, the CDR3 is TGCGCCAGCAGCCCTGGTGTACTAGCGGGGACACAAGAGACCCAGTACTTC. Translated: CASSPGVLAGTQETQYF.

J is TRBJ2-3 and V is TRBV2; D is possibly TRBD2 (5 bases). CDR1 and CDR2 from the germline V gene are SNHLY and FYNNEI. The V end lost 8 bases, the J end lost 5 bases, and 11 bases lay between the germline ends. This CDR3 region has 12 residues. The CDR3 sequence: CASWRLGDTQYF. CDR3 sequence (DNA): TGTGCCAGCTGGAGGCTGGGAGATACGCAGTATTTT.

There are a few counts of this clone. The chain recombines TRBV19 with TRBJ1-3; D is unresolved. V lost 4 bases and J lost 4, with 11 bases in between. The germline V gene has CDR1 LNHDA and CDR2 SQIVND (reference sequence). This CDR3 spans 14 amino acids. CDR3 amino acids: CASSSIQVGNTIYF. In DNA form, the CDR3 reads TGTGCCAGTAGTAGTATCCAGGTGGGAAACACCATATATTTT.

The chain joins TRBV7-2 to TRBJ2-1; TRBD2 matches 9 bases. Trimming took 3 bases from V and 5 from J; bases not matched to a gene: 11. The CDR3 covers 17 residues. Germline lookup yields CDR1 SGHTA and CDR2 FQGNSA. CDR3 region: CASSFLGSGGRHNEQFF. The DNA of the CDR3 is TGTGCCAGCAGCTTTTTGGGGAGCGGGGGGCGACACAATGAGCAGTTCTTC.

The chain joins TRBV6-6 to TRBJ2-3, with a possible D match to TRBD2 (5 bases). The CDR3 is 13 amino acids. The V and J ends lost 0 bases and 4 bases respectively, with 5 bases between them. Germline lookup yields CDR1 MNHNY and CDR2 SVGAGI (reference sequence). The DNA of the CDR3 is TGTGCCAGCAGTTACTCAGCGGCAGATACGCAGTATTTT. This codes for CASSYSAADTQYF.

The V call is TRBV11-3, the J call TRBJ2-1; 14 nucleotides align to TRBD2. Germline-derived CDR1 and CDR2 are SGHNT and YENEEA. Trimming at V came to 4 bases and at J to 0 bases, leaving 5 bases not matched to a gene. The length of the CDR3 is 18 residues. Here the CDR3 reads CASSSRTSGGSSYNEQFF. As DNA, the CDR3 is TGTGCCAGCAGCTCGCGGACTAGCGGGGGGAGCTCCTACAATGAGCAGTTCTTC.

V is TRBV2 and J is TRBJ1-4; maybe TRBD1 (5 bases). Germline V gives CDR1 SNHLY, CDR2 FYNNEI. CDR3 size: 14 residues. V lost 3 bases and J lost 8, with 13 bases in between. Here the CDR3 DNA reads TGTGCCAGCAGTGAGCTCAGGGCAAGGGAAAAACTGTTTTTT. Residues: CASSELRAREKLFF. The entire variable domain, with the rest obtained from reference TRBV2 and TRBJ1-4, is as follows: EPEVTQTPSHQVTQMGQEVILRCVPISNHLYFYWYRQILGQKVEFLVSFYNNEISEKSEIFDDQFSVERPDGSNFTLKIRSTKLEDSAMYFCASSELRAREKLFFGSGTQLSVL.

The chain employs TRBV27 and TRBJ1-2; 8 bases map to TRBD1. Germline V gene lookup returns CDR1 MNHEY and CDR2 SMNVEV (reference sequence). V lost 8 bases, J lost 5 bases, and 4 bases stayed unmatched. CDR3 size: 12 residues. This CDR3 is CASGDRRYGYTF. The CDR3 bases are TGTGCCAGCGGGGACAGGAGATATGGCTACACCTTC.

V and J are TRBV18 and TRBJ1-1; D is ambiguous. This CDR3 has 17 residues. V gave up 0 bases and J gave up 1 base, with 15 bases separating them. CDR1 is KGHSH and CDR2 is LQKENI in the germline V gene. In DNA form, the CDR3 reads TGTGCCAGCTCACCACCGGGGAGAGGGAAGGGGAACACTGAAGCTTTCTTT. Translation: CASSPPGRGKGNTEAFF.

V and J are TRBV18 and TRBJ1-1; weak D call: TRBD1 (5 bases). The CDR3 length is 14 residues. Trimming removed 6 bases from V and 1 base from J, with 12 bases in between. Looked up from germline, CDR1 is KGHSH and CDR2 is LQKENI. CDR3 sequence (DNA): TGTGCCAGCTCTCCCCAAGGGGCGAACACTGAAGCTTTCTTT. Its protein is CASSPQGANTEAFF.

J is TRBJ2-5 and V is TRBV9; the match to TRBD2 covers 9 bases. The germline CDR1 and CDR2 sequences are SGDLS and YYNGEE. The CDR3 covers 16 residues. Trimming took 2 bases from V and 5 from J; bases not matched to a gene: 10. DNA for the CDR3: TGTGCCAGCAGCGTCACGGCGGGGGGGCGAGGGGAGACCCAGTACTTC. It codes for CASSVTAGGRGETQYF.